Reported below is one T cell receptor beta chain. Method: immunoSEQ multiplex PCR; TCRdb's copy keeps in-frame clones and lacks some. This sample has approximately 21,000 clones; 83% occur once, and the top ten carry about 6.7%. These data come from a study of blood T cell repertoires in COVID-19. Trimming removed 0 bases from V and 7 bases from J, with 13 bases in between. The CDR3 consists of 16 residues. In germline, CDR1 is KGHSY, CDR2 FQNENV. Sequences were obtained from peripheral blood. The chain is built from TRBV16 and TRBJ1-6, with D possibly TRBD1 on 6 matching bases. This receptor was identified in a human donor in a cohort sampled during active COVID-19. Here the CDR3 DNA reads TGTGCCAGCAGCCAATCGGTCGCAGGGGTGAATTCACCCCTCCACTTT. This encodes CASSQSVAGVNSPLHF.